This T cell receptor beta chain was sequenced during a study of cytomegalovirus exposure and HLA in healthy donors. Primers included in the PCR were 60 Vbeta and 13 Jbeta primers. The authors' processing: A later analysis tallied approximately 78 million unique TCR beta chains, about 11 million of them shared. Assay: immunoSEQ multiplex PCR; the TCRdb copy retains only in-frame clones and omits some. That table gives V, J and clone size, and the DNA gave D and trimming. The sample has fewer than 200,000 clones, 75% to 90% seen once. Study-wide results and caveats: One later analysis reportedly identified an Asian-associated ancestry cluster that showed fewer N-insertions than the roughly 670-donor mean. A later analysis revealed that TCR association rates differed between HLA loci, peaking at DRB1 and bottoming out at HLA-C. Specificity for CMV antigens was confirmed in vitro for three of the CMV-associated chains.

Worth noting for this clone: Its antigen is unidentified.

J lost 2 bases, V lost 5 bases, and 9 bases had no gene match. CDR3 length: 16 residues. Germline loops: CDR1 MNHNY, CDR2 SVGAGI (reference sequence). The V gene is TRBV6-6, the J gene TRBJ1-5; 7 bases map to TRBD1. This sequence originates from a girl aged 2-10 years in good health and CMV-seropositive. Specimen: PBMCs. The CDR3 region is CASSPTDRARNQPQHF. The CDR3 DNA follows: TGTGCCAGCAGTCCAACAGACAGGGCCCGCAATCAGCCCCAGCATTTT.